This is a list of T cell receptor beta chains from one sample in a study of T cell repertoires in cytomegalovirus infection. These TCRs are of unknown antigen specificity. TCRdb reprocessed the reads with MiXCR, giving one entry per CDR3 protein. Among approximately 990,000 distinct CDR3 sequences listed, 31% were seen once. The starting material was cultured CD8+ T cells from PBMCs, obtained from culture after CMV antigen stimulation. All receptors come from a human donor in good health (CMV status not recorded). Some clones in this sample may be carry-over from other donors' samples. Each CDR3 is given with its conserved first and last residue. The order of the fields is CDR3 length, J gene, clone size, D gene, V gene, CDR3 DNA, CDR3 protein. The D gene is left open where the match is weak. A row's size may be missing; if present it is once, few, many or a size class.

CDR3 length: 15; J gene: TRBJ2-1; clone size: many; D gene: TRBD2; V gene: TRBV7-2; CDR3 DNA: TGTGCCAGCAGCATCCTGACTAGCGGGGGCAATGAGCAGTTCTTC; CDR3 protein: CASSILTSGGNEQFF
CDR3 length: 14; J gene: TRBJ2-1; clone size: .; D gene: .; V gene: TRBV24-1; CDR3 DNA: TGTGCCACCAGTGGGCAGGCAACCTACAATGAGCAGTTCTTC; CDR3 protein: CATSGQATYNEQFF
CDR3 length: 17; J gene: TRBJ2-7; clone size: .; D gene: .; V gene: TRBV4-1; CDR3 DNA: TGCGCCAGCAGCCAAGAGGCCGGGACTTATGGGACCTACGAGCAGTACTTC; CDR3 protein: CASSQEAGTYGTYEQYF
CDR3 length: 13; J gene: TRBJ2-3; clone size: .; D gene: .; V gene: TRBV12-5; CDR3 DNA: TGTGCTAGTGGTTTGGTCCCGGGAGTGCCGCAGTATTTT; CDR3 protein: CASGLVPGVPQYF
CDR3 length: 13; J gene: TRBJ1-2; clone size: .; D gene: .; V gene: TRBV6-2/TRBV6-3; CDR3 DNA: TGTGCCAGCAAGACCAGTGGAAACTATGGCTACACCTTC; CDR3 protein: CASKTSGNYGYTF
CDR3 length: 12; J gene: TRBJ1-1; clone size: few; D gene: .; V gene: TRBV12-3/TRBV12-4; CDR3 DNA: TGTGCCAGCAGATGGGGGAGTACTGAAGCTTTCTTT; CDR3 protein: CASRWGSTEAFF
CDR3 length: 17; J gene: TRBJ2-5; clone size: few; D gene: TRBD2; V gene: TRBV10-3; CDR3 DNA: TGTGCCATCAGTGATTCCGGGACTAGCGGGGGCCAAGAGACCCAGTACTTC; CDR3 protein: CAISDSGTSGGQETQYF
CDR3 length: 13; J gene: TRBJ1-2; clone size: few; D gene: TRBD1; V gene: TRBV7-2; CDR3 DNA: TGTGCCAGCAGCCGACAGGGTAAATATGGCTACACCTTC; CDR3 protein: CASSRQGKYGYTF
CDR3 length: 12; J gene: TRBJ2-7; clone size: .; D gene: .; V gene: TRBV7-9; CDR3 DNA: TGTGCCAGCAACGAGGGTGGTTACGAGCAGTACTTC; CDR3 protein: CASNEGGYEQYF
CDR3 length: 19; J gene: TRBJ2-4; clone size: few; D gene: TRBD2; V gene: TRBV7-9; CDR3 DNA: TGTGCCAGCAGCACACCCCAGCTAGCGGGGGGTCTAGCCAAAAACATTCAGTACTTC; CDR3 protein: CASSTPQLAGGLAKNIQYF
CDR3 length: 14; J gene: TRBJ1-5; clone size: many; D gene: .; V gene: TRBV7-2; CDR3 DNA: TGTGCCAGCAGCTTAGGGCGGATCAATCAGCCCCAGCATTTT; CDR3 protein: CASSLGRINQPQHF
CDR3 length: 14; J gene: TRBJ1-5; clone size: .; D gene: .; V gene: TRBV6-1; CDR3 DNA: TGTGCCAGCTTTCAGGGTTATAGCAATCAGCCCCAGCATTTT; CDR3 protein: CASFQGYSNQPQHF
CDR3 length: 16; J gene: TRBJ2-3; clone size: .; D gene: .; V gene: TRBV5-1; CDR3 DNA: TGCGCCAGCAGCTTGGTGGCGGTTGTGAGCACAGATACGCAGTATTTT; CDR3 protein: CASSLVAVVSTDTQYF
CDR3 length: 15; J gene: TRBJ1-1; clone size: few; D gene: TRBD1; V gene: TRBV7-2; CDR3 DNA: TGTGCCAGCAGCTCCCGGACAGGGGGCCCCCCTGAAGCTTTCTTT; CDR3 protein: CASSSRTGGPPEAFF
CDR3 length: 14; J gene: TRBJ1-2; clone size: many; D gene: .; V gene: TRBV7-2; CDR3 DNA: TGTGCCAGCAGCTTATACGGAACAAACTATGGCTACACCTTC; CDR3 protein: CASSLYGTNYGYTF
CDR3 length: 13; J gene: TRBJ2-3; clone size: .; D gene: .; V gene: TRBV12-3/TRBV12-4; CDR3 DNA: TGTGCCAGCAGTGGCGGTGCGAAAGATACGCAGTATTTT; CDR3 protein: CASSGGAKDTQYF
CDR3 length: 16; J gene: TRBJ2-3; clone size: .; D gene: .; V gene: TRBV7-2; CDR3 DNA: TGTGCCAGCAGCTTAGTGGACCGGGGAGTCACAGATACGCAGTATTTT; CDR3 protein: CASSLVDRGVTDTQYF
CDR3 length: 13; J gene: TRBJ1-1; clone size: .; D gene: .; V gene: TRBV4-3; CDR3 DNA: TGCGCCAGCAGCGCGTACGGACGGACTGAAGCTTTCTTT; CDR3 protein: CASSAYGRTEAFF
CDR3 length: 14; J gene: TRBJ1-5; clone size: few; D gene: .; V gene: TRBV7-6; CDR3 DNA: TGTGCCAGCAGCTTAGCAGGGGATTTGGAGCCCCAGCATTTT; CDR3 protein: CASSLAGDLEPQHF
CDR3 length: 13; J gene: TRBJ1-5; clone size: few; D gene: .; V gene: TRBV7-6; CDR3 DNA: TGTGCCAGCACCAAGGGGGGGGGCGAGCCCCAGCATTTT; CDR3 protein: CASTKGGGEPQHF
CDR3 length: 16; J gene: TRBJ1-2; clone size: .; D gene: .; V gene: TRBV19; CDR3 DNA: TGTGCCAGTAGTGTGGACCCGGGACAAATTAACTATGGCTACACCTTC; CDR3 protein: CASSVDPGQINYGYTF
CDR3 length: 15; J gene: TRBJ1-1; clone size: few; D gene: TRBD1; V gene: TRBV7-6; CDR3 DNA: TGTGCCAGCAGCTTTGGACAGGCTGGGGGCACTGAAGCTTTCTTT; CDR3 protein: CASSFGQAGGTEAFF
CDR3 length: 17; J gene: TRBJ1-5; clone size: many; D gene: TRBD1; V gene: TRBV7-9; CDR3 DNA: TGTGCCAGCAGCCTGACAGGGGACGTTTATAGCAATCAGCCCCAGCATTTT; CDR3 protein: CASSLTGDVYSNQPQHF
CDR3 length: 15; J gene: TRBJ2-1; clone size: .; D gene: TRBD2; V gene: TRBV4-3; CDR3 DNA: TGCGCCAGCAGCCGTGAGCGGGGGGGCCGCAATGAGCAGTTCTTC; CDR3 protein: CASSRERGGRNEQFF
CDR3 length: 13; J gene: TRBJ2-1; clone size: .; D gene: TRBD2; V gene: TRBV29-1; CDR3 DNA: TGCAGCTATAGCGGGGGGGCCTACAATGAGCAGTTCTTC; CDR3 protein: CSYSGGAYNEQFF
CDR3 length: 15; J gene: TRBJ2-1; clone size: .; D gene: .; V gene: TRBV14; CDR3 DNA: TGTGCCAGCAGCCAATATCGTCACTCCTACAATGAGCAGTTCTTC; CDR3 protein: CASSQYRHSYNEQFF
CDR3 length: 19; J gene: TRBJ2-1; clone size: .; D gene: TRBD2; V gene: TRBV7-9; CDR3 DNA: TGTGCCAGCAGTCCTCCTACTAGCGGGGGGGCGAAGGTTTCGAATGAGCAGTTCTTC; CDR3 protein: CASSPPTSGGAKVSNEQFF
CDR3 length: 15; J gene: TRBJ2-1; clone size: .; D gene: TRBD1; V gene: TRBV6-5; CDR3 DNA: TGTGCCAGCAGTTGGGGGGACAGGGCGTCCAATGAGCAGTTCTTC; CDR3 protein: CASSWGDRASNEQFF
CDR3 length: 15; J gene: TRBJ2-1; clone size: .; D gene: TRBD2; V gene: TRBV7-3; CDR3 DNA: TGTGCCAGCAGCTCGGGAGGGGTCGACGGCAATGAGCAGTTCTTC; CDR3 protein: CASSSGGVDGNEQFF
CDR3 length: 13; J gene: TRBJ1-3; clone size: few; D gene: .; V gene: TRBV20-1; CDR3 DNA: TGCAGTGCTAGAAGCACAGGGGGAAACACCATATATTTT; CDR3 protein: CSARSTGGNTIYF
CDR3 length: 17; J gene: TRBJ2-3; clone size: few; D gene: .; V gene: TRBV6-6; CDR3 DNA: TGTGCCAGCAGTTACCTCCCGCGGGCGATTGAGACAGATACGCAGTATTTT; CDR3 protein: CASSYLPRAIETDTQYF
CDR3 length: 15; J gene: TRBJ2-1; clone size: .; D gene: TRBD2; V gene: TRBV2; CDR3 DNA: TGTGCCAGCAGGGGGGTAGTAGCGGGGCCGGATGAGCAGTTCTTC; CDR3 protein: CASRGVVAGPDEQFF
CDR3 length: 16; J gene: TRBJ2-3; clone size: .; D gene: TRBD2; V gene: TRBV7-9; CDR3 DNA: TGTGCCGGCAGCTTAGAGCGGGGGGGCCCGGAAGATACGCAGTATTTT; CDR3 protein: CAGSLERGGPEDTQYF
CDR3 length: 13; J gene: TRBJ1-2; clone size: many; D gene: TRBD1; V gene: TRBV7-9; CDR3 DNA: TGTGCCAGCAGCTTAGGAGGGGGCCATGGCTACACCTTC; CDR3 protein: CASSLGGGHGYTF